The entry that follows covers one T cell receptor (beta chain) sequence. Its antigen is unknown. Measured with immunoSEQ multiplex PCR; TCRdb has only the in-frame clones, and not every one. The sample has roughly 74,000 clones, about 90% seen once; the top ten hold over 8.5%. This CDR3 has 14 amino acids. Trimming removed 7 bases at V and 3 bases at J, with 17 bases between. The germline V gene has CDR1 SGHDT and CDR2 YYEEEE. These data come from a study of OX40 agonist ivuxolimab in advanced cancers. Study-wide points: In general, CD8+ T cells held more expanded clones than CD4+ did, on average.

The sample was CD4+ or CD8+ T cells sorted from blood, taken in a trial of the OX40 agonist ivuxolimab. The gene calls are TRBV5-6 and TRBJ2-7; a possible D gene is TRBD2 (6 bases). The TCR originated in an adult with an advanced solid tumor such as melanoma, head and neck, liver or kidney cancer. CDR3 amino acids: CASARELSVYEQYF. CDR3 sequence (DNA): TGTGCCAGCGCCCGGGAGCTATCGGTCTACGAGCAGTACTTC.